The 9 T cell receptor beta chains presented below share a single source sample, sequenced in a study of T cell responses to AZD1222 COVID-19 vaccine. Here immunoSEQ multiplex PCR was the method, and the copy in TCRdb shows in-frame clones only, minus some. The sample lists over 110,000 clones, approximately 90% occurring once. This specimen was peripheral blood, taken 28 days after the second AZD1222 dose. These receptors originate from an adult who received the AZD1222 COVID-19 vaccine.

The genes are TRBV5-1 and TRBJ1-2; D unresolved. Germline CDR1 and CDR2: SGHRS and YFSETQ. Between the trimmed V and J ends, which lost 1 base and 4 bases, there was a span of 14 bases. The CDR3 consists of 15 residues. CDR3 DNA sequence: TGCGCCAGCAGCTTGTTAACGGCCTCCGGCTATGGCTACACCTTC. This sequence encodes CASSLLTASGYGYTF.

The rearrangement links TRBV30 to TRBJ1-1, with D possibly being TRBD1 (6 bases). With 3 bases removed from V and 5 bases from J, the gap between germline ends came to 13 bases. The CDR3 runs to 13 residues. The germline CDR1 and CDR2 sequences are GTSNPN and SVGIG (reference sequence). This CDR3 reads CAWSVQGRTEAFF. The CDR3 coding sequence is TGTGCCTGGAGCGTCCAGGGGAGGACTGAAGCTTTCTTT. Full variable domain (rest looked up from reference TRBV30 and TRBJ1-1): SQTIHQWPATLVQPVGSPLSLECTVEGTSNPNLYWYRQAAGRGLQLLFYSVGIGQISSEVPQNLSASRPQDRQFILSSKKLLLSDSGFYLCAWSVQGRTEAFFGQGTRLTVV.

The chain employs TRBV12-5 and TRBJ1-2; 7 nucleotides line up with TRBD1. CDR1 and CDR2 from the germline V gene are LGHNT and FRNRAP. After removal of 0 bases from V and 4 bases from J, the junction contained 23 bases not matched to a gene. The CDR3 covers 21 residues. The CDR3 nucleotides are TGTGCTAGTGGTTTGGTCCCCTTATTAGACAGGGTGCGAGTTAGTAGCTATGGCTACACCTTC. Residues: CASGLVPLLDRVRVSSYGYTF.

The chain carries TRBV3-1 (or the pseudogene TRBV3-2) and TRBJ1-4, with D hard to call. The germline V and J ends were trimmed by 3 bases and 8 bases, with 13 bases remaining between them. Per the germline V gene, CDR1 is LGHDT and CDR2 is YNNKEL (reference sequence). The CDR3 has 14 amino acids. The CDR3 bases are TGTGCCAGCAGCCAGAAGGGAAGGCAGGAAAAACTGTTTTTT. It specifies CASSQKGRQEKLFF.

This clone was picked up one time. V gene TRBV5-1 combines with J gene TRBJ2-2; D is undetermined. This CDR3 contains 15 residues. Germline assignment: CDR1 SGHRS and CDR2 YFSETQ. V dropped 0 bases and J dropped 8 bases, with 14 bases sitting between them. The CDR3, as DNA: TGCGCCAGCAGCTTGGTGGCCAGACGCTCTGGGGAGCTGTTTTTT. Protein product: CASSLVARRSGELFF. Combining the CDR3 with reference TRBV5-1 and TRBJ2-2 gives the whole variable domain KAGVTQTPRYLIKTRGQQVTLSCSPISGHRSVSWYQQTPGQGLQFLFEYFSETQRNKGNFPGRFSGRQFSNSRSEMNVSTLELGDSALYLCASSLVARRSGELFFGEGSRLTVL.

The genes are TRBV30 and TRBJ1-4; possibly TRBD1 for D (6 bases). Germline V gene lookup returns CDR1 GTSNPN and CDR2 SVGIG (reference sequence). The CDR3 spans 13 residues. V was trimmed by 4 bases and J by 5 bases, leaving 11 bases between them. In DNA form, the CDR3 reads TGTGCCTGGACCCTAGGGGGGAATGAAAAACTGTTTTTT. It specifies CAWTLGGNEKLFF. Filled out from reference TRBV30 and TRBJ1-4, the complete variable domain reads SQTIHQWPATLVQPVGSPLSLECTVEGTSNPNLYWYRQAAGRGLQLLFYSVGIGQISSEVPQNLSASRPQDRQFILSSKKLLLSDSGFYLCAWTLGGNEKLFFGSGTQLSVL.

Remarks on this clone: Other DNA sequences in the sample encode the same CDR3. The chain is built from TRBV18 and TRBJ1-1, with D unresolved. Germline values: CDR1 KGHSH, CDR2 LQKENI. There are 14 residues in the CDR3. The V end lost 0 bases, the J end lost 0 bases, and 5 bases lay between the germline ends. The CDR3 nucleotides are TGTGCCAGCTCACCACCGTCGGTGAACACTGAAGCTTTCTTT. It codes for CASSPPSVNTEAFF.

The rearrangement links TRBV11-2 to TRBJ2-3, with D possibly being TRBD2 (5 bases). The CDR3 length is 15 residues. Germline V gene lookup returns CDR1 SGHAT and CDR2 FQNNGV. CDR3 DNA sequence: TGTGCTGTCAGGAGGCTGCGCGAGGATACAGATACGCAGTATTTT. Encoded protein: CAVRRLREDTDTQYF.

The J gene is TRBJ1-1, the V gene TRBV6-5; no reliable D call. The CDR3 runs to 14 residues. Germline V gives CDR1 MNHEY, CDR2 SVGAGI. V was pared by 1 base and J by 1 base, with 7 bases between. The CDR3 nucleotides are TGTGCCAGCAGTTACTTCGCGGGGAACACTGAAGCTTTCTTT. Protein: CASSYFAGNTEAFF.